The 17 T cell receptor beta chains given below trace back to one sample, sequenced in a study of T cells in Graves' hyperthyroidism and ophthalmopathy. What was amplified from RNA transcripts were TCR beta CDR3 regions. Initially, a first-round RT-PCR of the TCR CDR3 employed the HTBI primer set. TCRdb recomputed calls from the multiplex PCR reads with MiXCR, one row per CDR3 protein. The table lists about 460,000 distinct CDR3 sequences, approximately 23% of them singletons. Sample: blood. These receptors were taken from a woman in her 70s with Graves' ophthalmopathy.

This clonotype was counted many times. This chain joins TRBV3-1 and TRBJ1-5; D call uncertain. CDR1 is LGHDT, CDR2 YNNKEL, per germline (reference sequence). V was shortened by 0 bases and J by 9 bases, with 12 bases between the two germline ends. This CDR3 comprises 14 residues. In nucleotides, the CDR3 is TGTGCCAGCAGCCAAGATCCTGGACGGCGGCCCCAGCATTTT. Translated, it gives CASSQDPGRRPQHF.

Only a few counts were recorded for this clonotype. This rearrangement joins TRBV5-1 to TRBJ2-6; 9 nucleotides align to TRBD1. With 4 bases clipped from V and 3 bases from J, the junction kept 5 bases outside the gene matches. Germline V gene sequence: CDR1 SGHRS, CDR2 YFSETQ. The CDR3 loop spans 16 amino acids. CDR3 sequence: CASSPTGGSGANVLTF. CDR3 DNA sequence: TGCGCCAGCAGCCCGACAGGGGGGAGTGGGGCCAACGTCCTGACTTTC.

This clonotype was detected many times. The chain has TRBV12-3 or TRBV12-4 and TRBJ2-5; TRBD1 matches 9 bases. This CDR3 has 14 residues. The ends lost 4 bases at V and 7 bases at J; junction bases unmatched: 7. The CDR3 protein is CASSYGTGQGTQYF. As DNA, the CDR3 is TGTGCCAGCAGTTATGGGACAGGGCAGGGGACCCAGTACTTC.

The chain combines TRBV27 with TRBJ2-7; TRBD1 agrees at 11 bases. Germline lookup yields CDR1 MNHEY and CDR2 SMNVEV (reference sequence). This CDR3 is 15 amino acids long. J was trimmed by 1 base and V by 6 bases; bases with no gene match: 5. This CDR3 is CASSPDRGRSYEQYF. CDR3 bases: TGTGCCAGCAGCCCGGACAGGGGGCGTTCCTACGAGCAGTACTTC.

This clonotype has a count of ten or more. The CDR3 coding sequence is TGTGCCAGCAGATCTACCGGAGCTAGCGGGAGTCATGAGCAGTTCTTC. It yields the protein CASRSTGASGSHEQFF. This chain joins TRBV7-2 and TRBJ2-1, with TRBD2 matching over 10 bases. CDR1 is SGHTA and CDR2 is FQGNSA in the germline V gene. The CDR3 has 16 amino acids. Trimming removed 6 bases from V and 8 bases from J; junction bases left unmatched: 13.

In its sample, this clonotype was seen many times. The V and J genes are TRBV6-2 or TRBV6-3 and TRBJ2-5; D could derive from TRBD1 or TRBD2 (6 bases each). V gave up 6 bases and J gave up 5 bases, with 19 bases separating them. The CDR3 has 15 amino acids. The germline V gene encodes CDR1 MNHEY and CDR2 SVGEGT. The CDR3 nucleotides are TGTGCCAGCAGAAGGCTCGGGGGCGCAGAGGAGACCCAGTACTTC. Its protein is CASRRLGGAEETQYF.

J is TRBJ2-1 and V is TRBV19; the match to TRBD2 covers 10 bases. The CDR3 has 17 residues. Trimming removed 2 bases from V and 3 bases from J; junction bases left unmatched: 7. Germline loops: CDR1 LNHDA, CDR2 SQIVND (reference sequence). This chain's CDR3 is CASSIILGTSVYNEQFF. DNA of the CDR3: TGTGCCAGTAGTATAATCTTGGGGACTAGCGTCTACAATGAGCAGTTCTTC. Combining the CDR3 with reference TRBV19 and TRBJ2-1 gives the whole variable domain DGGITQSPKYLFRKEGQNVTLSCEQNLNHDAMYWYRQDPGQGLRLIYYSQIVNDFQKGDIAEGYSVSREKKESFPLTVTSAQKNPTAFYLCASSIILGTSVYNEQFFGPGTRLTVL.

J is TRBJ2-7 and V is TRBV2; TRBD1 matches 9 bases. The CDR3 spans 14 residues. V was clipped by 6 bases and J by 2 bases; unmatched bases: 5. Germline values: CDR1 SNHLY, CDR2 FYNNEI. CDR3 nucleotides: TGTGCCAGCAGGGTACAGGGGGCGACCTACGAGCAGTACTTC. Amino acid sequence: CASRVQGATYEQYF.

The J gene is TRBJ2-7, the V gene TRBV11-1; unclear D gene. Germline V gene sequence: CDR1 SGHAT, CDR2 FQDESV (reference sequence). The CDR3 consists of 14 residues. V was trimmed by 6 bases and J by 0 bases, leaving 12 bases between them. The CDR3, as DNA: TGTGCCAGCAGGCTGGCCCCCAGCTCCTACGAGCAGTACTTC. It encodes CASRLAPSSYEQYF.

This clonotype came up once. The CDR3 reads CASSFGRDSPLHF. The CDR3 bases are TGTGCCAGCAGTTTCGGACGCGATTCACCCCTCCACTTT. The chain uses TRBV12-3 or TRBV12-4 and TRBJ1-6; D is undetermined. V was trimmed by 3 bases and J by 8 bases, leaving 8 bases between them. The CDR3 is made up of 13 amino acids.

The sample holds many counts of this clonotype. The rearrangement joins TRBV6-2 or TRBV6-3 to TRBJ2-1, with TRBD2 identical over 12 bases. The CDR3 consists of 14 residues. Germline values: CDR1 MNHEY, CDR2 SVGEGT. The V gene end was trimmed by 8 bases and the J gene end by 9 bases; junction bases not matched to a gene: 8. The CDR3 sequence: CASDGLAGRGEQFF. The DNA for the CDR3 is TGTGCCAGCGACGGACTAGCGGGAAGGGGTGAGCAGTTCTTC.

The chain uses TRBV19 and TRBJ2-7, with 10 positions matching TRBD2. The CDR3 sequence is 16 residues long. The V gene end was trimmed by 5 bases and the J gene end by 2 bases; junction bases not matched to a gene: 9. CDR1 and CDR2 (germline): LNHDA, SQIVND (reference sequence). This chain's CDR3 is CASSPRRSGRAYEQYF. The CDR3 DNA sequence: TGTGCCAGTAGTCCTCGAAGAAGCGGGAGGGCCTACGAGCAGTACTTC.

This clonotype was counted ten times or more. A much larger clone lies one base from this, so it may be a read error. The CDR3 region has the DNA TGTGCCAGCAGTGAATGGGAGAACACTGAAGCTTTCTTT. This codes for CASSEWENTEAFF. This chain links TRBV6-1 with TRBJ1-1; no clear D. The CDR3 runs 13 residues. With 2 bases removed from V and 1 base from J, the gap between germline ends came to 5 bases. Germline V CDR1 and CDR2: MNHNS, SASEGT.

A few counts support this clonotype. The chain has TRBV5-1 and TRBJ2-3; D uncertain. The V gene lost 5 bases and the J gene lost 2 bases, with 12 bases spanning the gap. Looked up from germline, CDR1 is SGHRS and CDR2 is YFSETQ. The CDR3 is 14 amino acids. In DNA, the CDR3 is TGCGCCAGCAGACTGGAATGGACCACAGATACGCAGTATTTT. It encodes CASRLEWTTDTQYF.

This clonotype was recorded many times. The V call is TRBV2, the J call TRBJ2-1; 10 bases are a match to TRBD2. V shed 7 bases, J shed 0 bases, and the junction held 9 bases outside the gene matches. CDR1 and CDR2 from the germline V gene are SNHLY and FYNNEI. The CDR3 runs to 17 residues. The CDR3 DNA sequence: TGTGCCAGCACCGGGACTAGCGCCTACAGCTCCTACAATGAGCAGTTCTTC. Translated, it gives CASTGTSAYSSYNEQFF. Combining the CDR3 with reference TRBV2 and TRBJ2-1 gives the whole variable domain EPEVTQTPSHQVTQMGQEVILRCVPISNHLYFYWYRQILGQKVEFLVSFYNNEISEKSEIFDDQFSVERPDGSNFTLKIRSTKLEDSAMYFCASTGTSAYSSYNEQFFGPGTRLTVL.

A single count supports this clonotype. The chain uses TRBV4-1 and TRBJ2-7; weak D call: TRBD1 (5 bases). The CDR3 length is 13 residues. Germline-derived CDR1 and CDR2 are MGHRA and YSYEKL. V dropped 6 bases and J dropped 2 bases, with 11 bases sitting between them. The CDR3 DNA sequence: TGCGCCAGCAGTTGGGGCGGCCCCTACGAGCAGTACTTC. Amino acids: CASSWGGPYEQYF.

There are many counts of this clonotype. V gene TRBV6-1 combines with J gene TRBJ1-2; D unclear. The CDR3 consists of 13 residues. The germline V gene has CDR1 MNHNS and CDR2 SASEGT. Trimming removed 7 bases from V and 0 bases from J, with 9 bases in between. This chain's CDR3 is CASTAAPNYGYTF. The DNA for the CDR3 is TGTGCCAGCACGGCAGCCCCTAACTATGGCTACACCTTC.